A selection of T cell receptor beta chains follows, all from one sample in a study of T cell changes during pregnancy in multiple sclerosis. The assay was immunoSEQ multiplex PCR, and TCRdb's table has in-frame clones only and misses some. The sample yields about 50,000 clones, less than 95% seen once. Here the sequenced sample was CD4+ T cells from peripheral blood mononuclear cells, taken in the third trimester of pregnancy. These receptors came from a female donor with multiple sclerosis, enrolled in a pregnancy study. Each CDR3 is given with its conserved first and last residue. The D gene is left open where the match is weak. The size entry is marked missing in some rows and otherwise reads once, few, many or a size class.

DNA: TGTGCCAGCAGCTTAGTTCAGGGAACGGACTATGGCTACACCTTC
CDR3: CASSLVQGTDYGYTF
J: TRBJ1-2
size: .
V: TRBV11-2
D: .

DNA: TGTGCCAGCAGTGAAGCGTTCGGGGAGGGGTGGTCTAATGAAAAACTGTTTTTT
CDR3: CASSEAFGEGWSNEKLFF
J: TRBJ1-4
size: once
V: TRBV2
D: .

DNA: TGTGCCACCAGCAGGGGGGGACAGGGCCATAGACCTAATCAGCCCCAGCATTTT
CDR3: CATSRGGQGHRPNQPQHF
J: TRBJ1-5
size: once
V: TRBV15
D: TRBD1

DNA: TGTGCCAGCAGCTTAAAGGGGGCCACTGAAGCTTTCTTT
CDR3: CASSLKGATEAFF
J: TRBJ1-1
size: .
V: TRBV7-3
D: TRBD1

DNA: TGTGCCAGTAGTATCCAGGGAAGCAATCAGCCCCAGCATTTT
CDR3: CASSIQGSNQPQHF
J: TRBJ1-5
size: .
V: TRBV19
D: .

DNA: TGTGCCAGCAGTCAAGGGACTAGCGGGGTGCGCGAGCAGTACTTC
CDR3: CASSQGTSGVREQYF
J: TRBJ2-7
size: .
V: TRBV6-5
D: TRBD2

DNA: TGCGCCAGCAGCCAGTCCCCCACAGGGTTGGGCACTGAAGCTTTCTTT
CDR3: CASSQSPTGLGTEAFF
J: TRBJ1-1
size: .
V: TRBV5-1
D: .

DNA: TGTGCCAGCAGCGTACGCGGGAGCACAGATACGCAGTATTTT
CDR3: CASSVRGSTDTQYF
J: TRBJ2-3
size: .
V: TRBV5-4
D: .

DNA: TGTGCCATCGGGAGCCCAAAAGAGACCCAGTACTTC
CDR3: CAIGSPKETQYF
J: TRBJ2-5
size: .
V: TRBV10-3
D: .

DNA: TGTGCCAGCAGCCGACCCAGCAGGGGAGACGAGCAGTACTTC
CDR3: CASSRPSRGDEQYF
J: TRBJ2-7
size: .
V: TRBV4-2
D: .

DNA: TGTGCCAGCAGCGACATACTAGCGGGAGGAGGCACAGATACGCAGTATTTT
CDR3: CASSDILAGGGTDTQYF
J: TRBJ2-3
size: .
V: TRBV5-6
D: TRBD2

DNA: TGTGCTAGTGGTTTTTATAGAACGTCCGGCAATCAGCCCCAGCATTTT
CDR3: CASGFYRTSGNQPQHF
J: TRBJ1-5
size: .
V: TRBV12-5
D: .

DNA: TGTGCCAGTGGACAGCGGGGCGACTCCAAAAACATTCAGTACTTC
CDR3: CASGQRGDSKNIQYF
J: TRBJ2-4
size: once
V: TRBV19
D: .

DNA: TGTGCTAGCAGCTTCTCTAGCGTACAAGAGACCCAGTACTTC
CDR3: CASSFSSVQETQYF
J: TRBJ2-5
size: .
V: TRBV7-7
D: .

DNA: TGTGCCAGAAGGTATCCTCGCAGGGGATTTGGGTATAGCAATCAGCCCCAGCATTTT
CDR3: CARRYPRRGFGYSNQPQHF
J: TRBJ1-5
size: .
V: TRBV7-5
D: .

DNA: TGTGCCAGCAGATCCGGGACAGGGGCCTACGAGCAGTACTTC
CDR3: CASRSGTGAYEQYF
J: TRBJ2-7
size: .
V: TRBV28
D: TRBD1

DNA: TGTGCCAGCAGCGGTCGGGGGGCAGAGACCGGGGAGCTGTTTTTT
CDR3: CASSGRGAETGELFF
J: TRBJ2-2
size: .
V: TRBV5-4
D: .

DNA: TGTGCCAGCAGTGAAATTCTGGAGAAGGATGGCTACACCTTC
CDR3: CASSEILEKDGYTF
J: TRBJ1-2
size: .
V: TRBV6-1
D: .

DNA: TGCGCCAGCAGCGTAGCCTCCGGGACAGGGCAAAACGAGCAGTACTTC
CDR3: CASSVASGTGQNEQYF
J: TRBJ2-7
size: .
V: TRBV5-1
D: TRBD1

DNA: TGTGCCAGCCGACAGGGCCCCCTCTACGAGCAGTACTTC
CDR3: CASRQGPLYEQYF
J: TRBJ2-7
size: .
V: TRBV11-1
D: TRBD1

DNA: TGCAGCGTCGGGACAGGGGCCAATCAGCCCCAGCATTTT
CDR3: CSVGTGANQPQHF
J: TRBJ1-5
size: .
V: TRBV29-1
D: TRBD1

DNA: TGTGCCAGCAGTCCGGGACAGGGCTTTGAAAAACTGTTTTTT
CDR3: CASSPGQGFEKLFF
J: TRBJ1-4
size: .
V: TRBV11-2
D: TRBD1

DNA: TGCAGCGTCCTAGCGGGGGGAGAGACCCAGTACTTC
CDR3: CSVLAGGETQYF
J: TRBJ2-5
size: .
V: TRBV29-1
D: TRBD2

DNA: TGTGCCAGCAGCTTGACCCAGGGGAACACCGGGGAGCTGTTTTTT
CDR3: CASSLTQGNTGELFF
J: TRBJ2-2
size: .
V: TRBV5-8
D: .

DNA: TGTGCCAGCAGCTTAAGTCCCCCAGGCCTCTCTGGAAACACCATATATTTT
CDR3: CASSLSPPGLSGNTIYF
J: TRBJ1-3
size: once
V: TRBV7-6
D: .

DNA: TGTGCCAGCAGCTTAGGTAGGGGGACCGCCAAAAACATTCAGTACTTC
CDR3: CASSLGRGTAKNIQYF
J: TRBJ2-4
size: .
V: TRBV11-2
D: .

DNA: TGCGCCAGCAGCCCCCTGACAGGGGGCGCCGAAACAGAGCAGTACTTC
CDR3: CASSPLTGGAETEQYF
J: TRBJ2-7
size: .
V: TRBV5-1
D: TRBD1

DNA: TGTGCCAGCTGCCAAGGGGGTAGCAATCAGCCCCAGCATTTT
CDR3: CASCQGGSNQPQHF
J: TRBJ1-5
size: .
V: TRBV19
D: .

DNA: TGTGCCAGCAGCCGGGGGGAGTCTGGAAACACCATATATTTT
CDR3: CASSRGESGNTIYF
J: TRBJ1-3
size: .
V: TRBV7-8
D: .

DNA: TGTGCCACCAGCAGAGGACTAGCGGGAGAAACTGGGCTGGTGAGGTGCGAGCAGTACTTC
CDR3: CATSRGLAGETGLVRCEQYF
J: TRBJ2-7
size: .
V: TRBV15
D: TRBD2

DNA: TGCGCCAGCAGCCAAGATTACAGGGGGCCGTACGGAGAAAAACTGTTTTTT
CDR3: CASSQDYRGPYGEKLFF
J: TRBJ1-4
size: .
V: TRBV4-1
D: TRBD1

DNA: TGTGTCAGCGCACGGGACAGCTCCTACGAGCAGTACTTC
CDR3: CVSARDSSYEQYF
J: TRBJ2-7
size: .
V: TRBV18
D: TRBD1

DNA: TGCGCCAGCAGCAATTCGACGGGGGGCAATCAGCCCCAGCATTTT
CDR3: CASSNSTGGNQPQHF
J: TRBJ1-5
size: .
V: TRBV5-1
D: .

DNA: TGCGCCAGCAGCCTCACGGGAGGGGGCACAGATACGCAGTATTTT
CDR3: CASSLTGGGTDTQYF
J: TRBJ2-3
size: .
V: TRBV4-3
D: TRBD2

DNA: TGTGCCAGCAGCTTAGCGACAGCCCAAGAGACCCAGTACTTC
CDR3: CASSLATAQETQYF
J: TRBJ2-5
size: .
V: TRBV7-2
D: .

DNA: TGTGCCAGCAGTTCCTTGGGGCTCAAAGATCAGCCCCAGCATTTT
CDR3: CASSSLGLKDQPQHF
J: TRBJ1-5
size: .
V: TRBV6-5
D: .

DNA: TGTGCCAGCACCGAACAGGGGGCCTATCAGCCCCAGCATTTT
CDR3: CASTEQGAYQPQHF
J: TRBJ1-5
size: .
V: TRBV6-5
D: TRBD1

DNA: TGTGCCAGCAGGTCGGTAGCGGGCAATGAGCAGTTCTTC
CDR3: CASRSVAGNEQFF
J: TRBJ2-1
size: .
V: TRBV9
D: TRBD2

DNA: TGTGCCAGCAGCTTGGAAGCGGGAACCGGGGAGCTGTTTTTT
CDR3: CASSLEAGTGELFF
J: TRBJ2-2
size: .
V: TRBV5-6
D: TRBD2

DNA: TGTGCCAGCAGTTCGGCCAGGGGGTTTAACTATGGCTACACCTTC
CDR3: CASSSARGFNYGYTF
J: TRBJ1-2
size: .
V: TRBV6-5
D: TRBD1

DNA: TGTGCCAGCAGCCGGCTAGGACTAGCGGGGGGTACTGCGAACACCGGGGAGCTGTTTTTT
CDR3: CASSRLGLAGGTANTGELFF
J: TRBJ2-2
size: .
V: TRBV7-8
D: TRBD2

DNA: TGTGCCACACTCTACAAGGACTACTACGAGCAGTACTTC
CDR3: CATLYKDYYEQYF
J: TRBJ2-7
size: .
V: TRBV6-1
D: .

DNA: TGTGCCAGCAGCTTTCGGTGGGACAGACCCTACGAGCAGTACTTC
CDR3: CASSFRWDRPYEQYF
J: TRBJ2-7
size: .
V: TRBV13
D: TRBD1

DNA: TGTGCCAGCAGCTTAGAGAGGCGCGTGAGCGGGGCCACCTACGAGCAGTACTTC
CDR3: CASSLERRVSGATYEQYF
J: TRBJ2-7
size: .
V: TRBV11-3
D: TRBD2

DNA: TGCGCCAGCAGTCGCGGCCGCAGCCAAGAGACCCAGTACTTC
CDR3: CASSRGRSQETQYF
J: TRBJ2-5
size: .
V: TRBV10-2
D: .

DNA: TGTGCCAGCAGAAGTACGGATAATTCACCCCTCCACTTT
CDR3: CASRSTDNSPLHF
J: TRBJ1-6
size: once
V: TRBV11-3
D: .

DNA: TGTGCCAGTCATGGGAGCCTTAATGAAAAACTGTTTTTT
CDR3: CASHGSLNEKLFF
J: TRBJ1-4
size: .
V: TRBV2
D: .

DNA: TGTGCCAGCAGTTTTGTTAGACAGAATCAGCCCCAGCATTTT
CDR3: CASSFVRQNQPQHF
J: TRBJ1-5
size: .
V: TRBV28
D: .

DNA: TGTGCCAGCAGCAAACCTAATCAGGGGGCTGGCACTGAAGCTTTCTTT
CDR3: CASSKPNQGAGTEAFF
J: TRBJ1-1
size: .
V: TRBV7-2
D: TRBD1

DNA: TGTGCCAGCAGCTTGGGGTACAGAGTTTTTAGTGGCTACACCTTC
CDR3: CASSLGYRVFSGYTF
J: TRBJ1-2
size: .
V: TRBV5-4
D: .

DNA: TGTGCCAGCAGCTTCAGGACAGGGTCCTACAATGAGCAGTTCTTC
CDR3: CASSFRTGSYNEQFF
J: TRBJ2-1
size: once
V: TRBV11-2
D: TRBD1